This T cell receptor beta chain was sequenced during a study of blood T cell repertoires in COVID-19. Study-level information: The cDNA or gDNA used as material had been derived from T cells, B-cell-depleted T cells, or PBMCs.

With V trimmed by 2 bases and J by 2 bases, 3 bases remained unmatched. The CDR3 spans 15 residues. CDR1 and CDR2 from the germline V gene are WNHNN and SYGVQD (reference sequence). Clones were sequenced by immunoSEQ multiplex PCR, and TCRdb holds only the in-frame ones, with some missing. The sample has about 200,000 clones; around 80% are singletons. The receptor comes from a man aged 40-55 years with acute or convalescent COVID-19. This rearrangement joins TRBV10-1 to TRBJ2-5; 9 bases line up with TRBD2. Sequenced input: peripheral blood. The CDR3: CASSESLAGQETQYF. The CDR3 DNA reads TGCGCCAGCAGTGAGAGCCTAGCGGGGCAAGAGACCCAGTACTTC.